This is a list of T cell receptor beta chains from one sample in a study of control samples from healthy donors and cancer patients. Sequencing was performed with immunoSEQ multiplex PCR; in TCRdb, only in-frame clones are kept and a portion is missing. The data contain about 140,000 clones, 75% to 95% of them singletons. Sequences were obtained from blood. Receptor source: a man aged 30 to 45 in good health. Both conserved end residues are part of each CDR3. A D gene is named only where the DNA matches it firmly. The size entry is marked missing in some rows and otherwise reads once, few, many or a size class.

v_call	clone_size	d_call	j_call	cdr3_nt	cdr3_aa
TRBV5-4	-	-	TRBJ1-1	TGTGCCAGCAGTCCTCGGGGAGGTACTGAAGCTTTCTTT	CASSPRGGTEAFF
TRBV15	-	-	TRBJ1-5	TGTGCCACCAGCATGGGGCAGTTATATCAGCCCCAGCATTTT	CATSMGQLYQPQHF
TRBV5-4	-	-	TRBJ1-1	TGTGCCAGCAGCTTACAGACAGAAACCACTGAAGCTTTCTTT	CASSLQTETTEAFF
TRBV27	-	TRBD2	TRBJ2-3	TGTGCCAGCAGTTTAAGGGGACCGACAGTAGCGGGGGGGATGACAGATACGCAGTATTTT	CASSLRGPTVAGGMTDTQYF
TRBV5-1	-	TRBD2	TRBJ2-3	TGCGCCAGCAGCTCGGACCAGCGGGGTAGGGATACGCAGTATTTT	CASSSDQRGRDTQYF
TRBV25-1	-	-	TRBJ2-1	TGTGCCAGCAGTCCCTACAATGAGCAGTTCTTC	CASSPYNEQFF
TRBV11-2	-	-	TRBJ2-7	TGTGCCAGCAGCTTAGATGGGACCGAGCAGTACTTC	CASSLDGTEQYF
TRBV19	-	TRBD1	TRBJ1-2	TGTGCCAGTAGTATTGGACAGGGTGGATATGGCTACACCTTC	CASSIGQGGYGYTF
TRBV5-4	-	-	TRBJ1-2	TGTGCCAGCAGCTTGGGGCTGGGGGCGGTTTATGGCTACACCTTC	CASSLGLGAVYGYTF
TRBV21-1	-	-	TRBJ1-1	TGTGCCAGCAGGGCAGGGGACACTGAAGCTTTCTTT	CASRAGDTEAFF
TRBV5-4	-	TRBD1	TRBJ1-2	TGTGCCAGCACTTCGACAGGGGGCGCGGATGGCTACACCTTC	CASTSTGGADGYTF
TRBV12-3/TRBV12-4	-	-	TRBJ2-2	TGTGCCAGCAGTCCCTGGGTTAGGGAGCTGTTTTTT	CASSPWVRELFF
TRBV5-4	few	-	TRBJ2-2	TGTGCCAGCAGCGAAGCGGGGGACAGCACCGGGGAGCTGTTTTTT	CASSEAGDSTGELFF
TRBV3-1/TRBV3-2	-	TRBD1	TRBJ1-2	TGTGCCAGCAGCCGGCCGGGACAGGGGATTCGGACTGGCTACACCTTC	CASSRPGQGIRTGYTF
TRBV7-9	-	-	TRBJ2-2	TGTGCCAGCAGCTCGAACCCCGGGAGCTACCAAACCGGGGAGCTGTTTTTT	CASSSNPGSYQTGELFF
TRBV24-1	-	-	TRBJ2-1	TGTGCCACCAGTGATCCCGGACTTCCAGGTGAGCAGTTCTTC	CATSDPGLPGEQFF
TRBV7-6	-	TRBD2	TRBJ2-1	TGTGCCAGCAGCTTAATGGCGGGGGGGCCCAATGAGCAGTTCTTC	CASSLMAGGPNEQFF
TRBV5-4	-	-	TRBJ1-1	TGTGCCAGCAGCGAAAGAGGGGGTTGGGGTGAAGCTTTCTTT	CASSERGGWGEAFF
TRBV10-1	-	-	TRBJ1-5	TGCGCCAGCAGTGAATCTTTGGGTGGCAATCAGCCCCAGCATTTT	CASSESLGGNQPQHF
TRBV27	-	-	TRBJ2-1	TGTGCCAGCAGTTTATTCGTAGCGGACGCAGAGAATGAGCAGTTCTTC	CASSLFVADAENEQFF
TRBV4-1	once	TRBD1	TRBJ1-1	TGCGCCAGCAGCCAAGAATCAGGGGGGTCCGGGAGGAACACTGAAGCTTTCTTT	CASSQESGGSGRNTEAFF
TRBV7-9	-	-	TRBJ1-1	TGTGCCAGCAGCTTATCGGGGCTTGGAAAAGAAGCTTTCTTT	CASSLSGLGKEAFF
TRBV15	-	-	TRBJ1-1	TGTGCCACCAGCCGAGAGGGGGTGTCTGAAGCTTTCTTT	CATSREGVSEAFF
TRBV6-5	-	-	TRBJ2-1	TGTGCCAGCTCTCCGACTGGAAATGAGCAGTTCTTC	CASSPTGNEQFF
TRBV28	-	-	TRBJ1-4	TGTGCCAGCAGTTTGTCACAGGTGACGAACCCGAGACTAAAACTGTTTTTT	CASSLSQVTNPRLKLFF
TRBV11-2	once	TRBD2	TRBJ2-7	TGTGCCAGCAGCTTACGGTGGCTAGCGGGGAACTACGAGCAGTACTTC	CASSLRWLAGNYEQYF
TRBV7-2	-	-	TRBJ1-2	TGTGCCAGCAGCTTAGGGGAGATCTATGGCTACACCTTC	CASSLGEIYGYTF
TRBV6-5	-	-	TRBJ1-4	TGTGCCAGCAGGCCCTCAGTTGGGGGAGCGGAAAAACTGTTTTTT	CASRPSVGGAEKLFF
TRBV6-5	-	-	TRBJ2-1	TGTGCCAGCAGTTACTCGGGGGGTCGGGAGCAGTTCTTC	CASSYSGGREQFF
TRBV30	-	-	TRBJ1-1	TGTGCCTGGACCCACGGTAGGTCCACTGAAGCTTTCTTT	CAWTHGRSTEAFF
TRBV5-1	-	-	TRBJ2-3	TGCGCCAGCAGCTTGTTACTGGCGGATACGCAGTATTTT	CASSLLLADTQYF
TRBV28	-	-	TRBJ2-2	TGTGCCAGCAGTTTTGGGGGCGCTGACACCGGGGAGCTGTTTTTT	CASSFGGADTGELFF
TRBV6-1	-	-	TRBJ2-7	TGTGCCAGCAGTGAGAGGGGAAAGGACTACGAGCAGTACTTC	CASSERGKDYEQYF
TRBV6-6	-	TRBD1	TRBJ2-7	TGTGCCAGCAGTTCCCGGGACAGGGTCGACGAGCAGTACTTC	CASSSRDRVDEQYF
TRBV5-8	-	-	TRBJ2-3	TGTGCCAGCAGCTTGGAGGATGGGGGCACAGATACGCAGTATTTT	CASSLEDGGTDTQYF
TRBV7-9	-	TRBD1	TRBJ2-3	TGTGCCAGCAGCTCCGGGGATGGGGACAGGGTACGAGATACGCAGTATTTT	CASSSGDGDRVRDTQYF
TRBV5-1	once	TRBD2	TRBJ2-2	TGCGCCAGCAGCTTGGAGACTAGCGGGTCAGACACCGGGGAGCTGTTTTTT	CASSLETSGSDTGELFF
TRBV18	-	-	TRBJ2-3	TGTGCCAGCTATAGCACAGATACGCAGTATTTT	CASYSTDTQYF
TRBV12-3/TRBV12-4	few	-	TRBJ2-1	TGTGCCAGCAGTTGGGGGGCGGGTGAGCAGTTCTTC	CASSWGAGEQFF
TRBV10-3	-	-	TRBJ2-4	TGTGCCATCAGTGAGTCCTCCCACACTGACAGACTAGCCAAAAACATTCAGTACTTC	CAISESSHTDRLAKNIQYF
TRBV6-1	few	-	TRBJ2-5	TGTGCCAGCAGTGAAGCGTGGGCGGGCGGTCAAGAGACCCAGTACTTC	CASSEAWAGGQETQYF
TRBV14	-	TRBD1	TRBJ2-7	TGTGCCAGCAGCCACACAGGGGGCTACGAGCAGTACTTC	CASSHTGGYEQYF
TRBV30	-	-	TRBJ1-2	TGTGCCTGGATCCCCGTTCCCACCCTATTCTATGGCTACACCTTC	CAWIPVPTLFYGYTF
TRBV11-2	-	-	TRBJ2-1	TGTGCCAGCAGCTTCGGACGAAATGAGCAGTTCTTC	CASSFGRNEQFF
TRBV5-4	-	-	TRBJ2-6	TGTGCCAGCAGCTTGACAGGGTACGGGGCCAACGTCCTGACTTTC	CASSLTGYGANVLTF
TRBV2	-	-	TRBJ1-5	TGTGCCAGCAGGGAAGGACAGTCCCTTAATGGGCCCCAGCATTTT	CASREGQSLNGPQHF
TRBV7-6	-	-	TRBJ1-4	TGTGCCAGCAGCTTAGGTTCTGGGACGAGAATAGGTGAAAAACTGTTTTTT	CASSLGSGTRIGEKLFF
TRBV28	few	TRBD1	TRBJ1-4	TGTGCCAGCAGTTTGGCCGGGACAGGGGGCGCCGGTAATGAAAAACTGTTTTTT	CASSLAGTGGAGNEKLFF
TRBV7-9	once	-	TRBJ1-6	TGTGCCAGCACCTTCCAGGGTTTCGATAATTCACCCCTCCACTTT	CASTFQGFDNSPLHF
TRBV25-1	once	TRBD1	TRBJ2-2	TGTGCCAGCAGCGACAGGGGGAACACCGGGGAGCTGTTTTTT	CASSDRGNTGELFF
TRBV18	-	-	TRBJ1-4	TGTGCCAGCTCACCCCGGACGGCTGAAAAACTGTTTTTT	CASSPRTAEKLFF
TRBV19	-	-	TRBJ1-1	TGTGCCAGTAGCAGGGCGGGGGACACTGAAGCTTTCTTT	CASSRAGDTEAFF
TRBV6-6	-	-	TRBJ1-2	TGTGCCAGCAGGGACCGCTTGGGGTATGGCTACACCTTC	CASRDRLGYGYTF
TRBV9	-	TRBD1	TRBJ2-1	TGTGCCAGCAGCGTAGAATGGGACAGGGATAGCAATGAGCAGTTCTTC	CASSVEWDRDSNEQFF
TRBV10-1	-	-	TRBJ2-1	TGCGCCAGCAGTGAGAAGGGGACCAAATACAATGAGCAGTTCTTC	CASSEKGTKYNEQFF
TRBV5-6	once	-	TRBJ1-5	TGTGCCAGCAGCTTGCTGCAGAACAATCAGCCCCAGCATTTT	CASSLLQNNQPQHF
TRBV6-6	-	TRBD2	TRBJ2-2	TGTGCCAGCGGGGAGGGGCAGGGCAGCACCGGGGAGCTGTTTTTT	CASGEGQGSTGELFF
TRBV10-1	-	-	TRBJ1-1	TGCGCCAGCAGTGGGGGGCCCGGCCTTGAAGCTTTCTTT	CASSGGPGLEAFF